This T cell receptor (beta chain) was sequenced during a study of regulatory T cells in long-lasting Graves disease. Through Arm-PCR of CDR3 regions and iRepertoire HTBI primers, TCR beta libraries were built. TCRdb used MiXCR to reprocess the multiplex PCR reads, holding one entry per CDR3 protein. The sample gives hundreds of thousands of distinct CDR3 sequences, approximately 15% of which show up once; more than 15% is in the top ten. CDR3 length equals 20 residues. Germline V gene lookup returns CDR1 WNHNN and CDR2 SYGVQD (reference sequence). Deletions cut 0 bases from V and 1 base from J, with 22 bases between. At least ten counts were recorded for this clonotype. Time point meaning: newly diagnosed GD, antithyroid drugs for less than 3 months. PBMC-extracted RNA yielded the TCR library. These data also formed part of another study, on T cells in Graves' hyperthyroidism and ophthalmopathy.

The receptor's source is a woman younger than 45 with Graves disease. The sequences come from peripheral blood mononuclear cells (PBMCs), collected at new diagnosis, from a patient treated with antithyroid drugs. This chain uses TRBV10-1 with TRBJ1-5; no firm D call. The CDR3 bases are TGCGCCAGCAGTGAGTCTCGAGGAGGGAGTAGATTTTGGAGCAATCAGCCCCAGCATTTT. Amino acids: CASSESRGGSRFWSNQPQHF.